The T cell receptor (beta chain) under discussion was sequenced for a study of cytomegalovirus exposure and HLA in healthy donors. Notes on the study in general: The study listed 150 to 200 cytomegalovirus-associated TCR beta chains. Reportedly, diagnosis of cytomegalovirus status by the classifier showed high specificity and sensitivity. In a later analysis, first-cohort TCR clusters were found to tend to co-occur in the 120 or so validation repertoires.

Points on this clone: Its antigen remains unknown.

Profiled with immunoSEQ multiplex PCR; TCRdb holds only in-frame clones, not every one. The repertoire has 200,000 to 250,000 clones, around nine tenths of them found once; the top ten carry 1.5% to 2%. The CDR3 has 15 amino acids. Germline values: CDR1 MNHNY, CDR2 SVGAGI (reference sequence). V shed 5 bases and J 3 bases; nucleotides not matched to a gene: 6. The chain links TRBV6-6 to TRBJ2-1, with TRBD1 matching over 8 bases. The TCR comes from a woman in her late teens or twenties in good health and CMV-seropositive. Sample: PBMCs. CDR3 residues: CASSTPGGIYNEQFF. The CDR3 DNA follows: TGTGCCAGCAGTACCCCAGGGGGCATCTACAATGAGCAGTTCTTC.